The text below deals with one T cell receptor beta chain. The CDR3 is 17 amino acids. Germline V lookup: CDR1 KGHDR, CDR2 SFDVKD. V trimming: 3 bases; J trimming: 6 bases; junction bases outside the gene matches: 7. Patients of the Seattle cohort, enrolled during active infection, were followed longitudinally. The sample originates from a study of blood T cell repertoires in COVID-19. Background on the study: T cells, B-cell-depleted T cells, or PBMCs provided the cDNA or gDNA that served as material.

Measured with immunoSEQ multiplex PCR; TCRdb has only the in-frame clones, and not every one. The table records 200,000 to 250,000 clones, 75% to 85% of them present only once. The chain has TRBV24-1 and TRBJ2-2; TRBD1 matches 12 bases. The sequenced material came from peripheral blood. The sequence was obtained from a man aged 50-60 years with COVID-19, enrolled during active disease. Here the CDR3 reads CATSDPVGDRGPGELFF. The CDR3 DNA reads TGTGCCACCAGTGATCCGGTGGGGGACAGGGGGCCCGGGGAGCTGTTTTTT.